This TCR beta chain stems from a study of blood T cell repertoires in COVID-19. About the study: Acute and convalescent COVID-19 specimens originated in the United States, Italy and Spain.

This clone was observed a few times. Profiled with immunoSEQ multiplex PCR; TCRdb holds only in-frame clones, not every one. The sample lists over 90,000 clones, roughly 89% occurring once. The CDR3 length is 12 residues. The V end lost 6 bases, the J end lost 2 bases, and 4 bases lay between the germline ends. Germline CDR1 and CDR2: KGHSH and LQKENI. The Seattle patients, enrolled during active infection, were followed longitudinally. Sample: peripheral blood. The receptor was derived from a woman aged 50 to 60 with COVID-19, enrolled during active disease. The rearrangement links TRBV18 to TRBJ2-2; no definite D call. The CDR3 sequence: CASSLNTGELFF. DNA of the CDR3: TGTGCCAGCTCCCTAAACACCGGGGAGCTGTTTTTT.